The 3 T cell receptor beta chains below come from one sample, sequenced in a study of blood T cell repertoires in COVID-19. The protocol was immunoSEQ multiplex PCR, while the TCRdb copy is restricted to in-frame clones and leaves out a portion. This table has roughly 180,000 clones, roughly 88% appearing once. The sample comprised PBMCs or T cells enriched from blood (not recorded which). The receptors come from a woman aged 25 to 45 who had recovered from COVID-19.

The chain uses TRBV18 and TRBJ1-6; no firm D call. Trimming left V 3 bases short and J 7 bases short, with 7 bases between. Germline V gives CDR1 KGHSH, CDR2 LQKENI. CDR3 length: 13 amino acids. The CDR3 is CASSPSKNSPLHF. The CDR3, as DNA: TGTGCCAGCTCACCTAGTAAGAATTCACCCCTCCACTTT.

The V and J genes are TRBV6-5 and TRBJ1-1; 10 bases fit TRBD1. Germline lookup yields CDR1 MNHEY and CDR2 SVGAGI. The V segment lost 8 bases and the J segment 6 bases; nucleotides outside the gene matches: 3. This CDR3 spans 12 amino acids. The CDR3 coding sequence is TGTGCCAGCCGACAGGGGGCGGCTGAAGCTTTCTTT. Its translation is CASRQGAAEAFF.

J is TRBJ2-2 and V is TRBV19; D is possibly TRBD2 (5 bases). This CDR3 spans 15 amino acids. The germline V gene has CDR1 LNHDA and CDR2 SQIVND (reference sequence). The V end was cut by 0 bases, the J end by 4 bases, with 9 bases between. The CDR3 spells CASSIDLRVTGELFF. The CDR3 DNA is TGTGCCAGTAGTATAGATCTGCGGGTCACCGGGGAGCTGTTTTTT.